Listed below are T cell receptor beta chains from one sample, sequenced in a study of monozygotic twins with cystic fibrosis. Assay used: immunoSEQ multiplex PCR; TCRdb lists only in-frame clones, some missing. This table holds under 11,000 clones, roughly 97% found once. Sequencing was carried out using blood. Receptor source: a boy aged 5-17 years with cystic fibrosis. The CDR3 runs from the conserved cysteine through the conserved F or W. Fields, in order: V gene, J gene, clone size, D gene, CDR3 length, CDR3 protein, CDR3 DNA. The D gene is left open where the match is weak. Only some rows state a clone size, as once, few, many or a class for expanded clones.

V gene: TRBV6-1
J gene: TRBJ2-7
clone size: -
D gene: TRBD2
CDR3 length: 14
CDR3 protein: CATETSGGSYEQYF
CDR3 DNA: TGTGCCACCGAGACTAGCGGGGGTTCCTACGAGCAGTACTTC

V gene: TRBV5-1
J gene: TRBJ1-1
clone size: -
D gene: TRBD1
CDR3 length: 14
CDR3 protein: CASSLDRGYTEAFF
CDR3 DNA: TGCGCCAGCAGCTTGGACAGGGGATATACTGAAGCTTTCTTT

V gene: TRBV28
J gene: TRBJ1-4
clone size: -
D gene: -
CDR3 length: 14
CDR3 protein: CASSLDSPSEKLFF
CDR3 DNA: TGTGCCAGCAGTCTGGATAGCCCTTCCGAAAAACTGTTTTTT

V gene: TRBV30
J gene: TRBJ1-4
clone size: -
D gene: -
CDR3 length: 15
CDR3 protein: CAWRPPDRSWEKLFF
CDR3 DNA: TGTGCCTGGAGGCCCCCCGACAGGAGTTGGGAAAAACTGTTTTTT

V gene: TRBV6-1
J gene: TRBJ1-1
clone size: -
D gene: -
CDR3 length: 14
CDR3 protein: CASSELGATYEAFF
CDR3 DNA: TGTGCCAGCAGTGAACTTGGCGCAACGTATGAAGCTTTCTTT

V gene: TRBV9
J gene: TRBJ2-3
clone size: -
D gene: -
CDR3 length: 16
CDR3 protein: CASSVVPSPGGDTQYF
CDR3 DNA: TGTGCCAGCAGCGTAGTCCCTAGTCCCGGTGGGGATACGCAGTATTTT

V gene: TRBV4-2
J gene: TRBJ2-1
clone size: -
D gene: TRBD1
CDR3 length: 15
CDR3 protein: CASSQPGQGIDEQFF
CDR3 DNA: TGTGCCAGCAGCCAACCGGGACAGGGGATCGATGAGCAGTTCTTC

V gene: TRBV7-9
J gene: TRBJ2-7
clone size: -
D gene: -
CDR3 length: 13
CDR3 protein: CASSPTRTYEQYF
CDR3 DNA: TGTGCCAGCAGCCCGACTCGTACCTACGAGCAGTACTTC

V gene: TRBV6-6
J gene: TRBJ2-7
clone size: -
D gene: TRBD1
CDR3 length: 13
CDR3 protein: CASNSGGSGEQYF
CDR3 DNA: TGTGCCAGCAACTCAGGGGGCTCGGGCGAGCAGTACTTC

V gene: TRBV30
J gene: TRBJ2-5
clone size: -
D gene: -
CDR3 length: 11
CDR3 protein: CAFRVPETQYF
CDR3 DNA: TGTGCCTTCAGGGTTCCGGAGACCCAGTACTTC

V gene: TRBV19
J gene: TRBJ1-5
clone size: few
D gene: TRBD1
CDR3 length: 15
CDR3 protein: CASSIQGQGFQPQHF
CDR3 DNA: TGTGCCAGTAGTATACAGGGACAGGGTTTTCAGCCCCAGCATTTT